The 16 T cell receptor beta chains listed next were all sequenced from one sample in a study of spatial heterogeneity in lung cancer. Their target antigens are unknown. General study findings and limits: Intratumoral expanded alpha and beta TCR counts were found to track tumor mutation counts.

Indicated time point: sample taken at primary tumor resection. Each CDR3 protein gets one entry after TCRdb re-called the 5' RACE reads with MiXCR. The sample has 12,000 or so distinct CDR3 sequences; 5.1% are singletons. The material sequenced was lung tumor tissue, taken at surgery. These receptors all stem from a male donor with early-stage non-small cell lung cancer.

In this sample, this clonotype turned up many times. The library was prepared for alpha chains; this beta chain is a stray read, so its frequency means little. V gene TRBV10-3 combines with J gene TRBJ2-1, with 8 bases fitting TRBD1. Germline-derived CDR1 and CDR2 are ENHRY and SYGVKD. The CDR3 has 17 amino acids. V dropped 8 bases and J dropped 2; count of bases not matched to a gene: 14. CDR3: CAIGQSGTGGAYNEQFF. Here the CDR3 DNA reads TGTGCCATCGGGCAATCGGGGACAGGTGGAGCCTACAATGAGCAGTTCTTC.

Regarding this clonotype: This beta chain represents an off-target read in a library built for alpha chains; its size is of limited meaning. J is TRBJ2-5 and V is TRBV27; tentatively, D is TRBD1 (5 bases). Trimming stripped 10 bases from V and 5 bases from J, with 20 bases between. Germline lookup yields CDR1 MNHEY and CDR2 SMNVEV (reference sequence). The CDR3 runs 14 residues. CDR3 DNA: TGTGCCACCGCCGATTCCAGGGCGCCGGAGACCCAGTACTTC. Protein product: CATADSRAPETQYF.

About this clonotype: This beta chain lies outside the target of a library built for alpha chains; its clone size means little. The chain is built from TRBV12-3 or TRBV12-4 and TRBJ1-1; 7 positions agree with TRBD1. V lost 4 bases, J lost 9 bases, and 2 bases stayed unmatched. The CDR3 sequence is 11 residues long. Here the CDR3 DNA reads TGTGCCAGCAGTTCGACAGGGAAAGCTTTCTTT. This translates into CASSSTGKAFF.

This clonotype was picked up many times. Because this beta chain is a stray read in a library intended to capture alpha chains, its abundance should not be given much weight. The gene calls are TRBV10-3 and TRBJ1-5, with D unresolved. This CDR3 is 12 amino acids long. V dropped 3 bases and J dropped 0 bases, with 0 bases sitting between them. The germline gives CDR1 ENHRY, CDR2 SYGVKD. CDR3 residues: CAISDSNQPQHF. CDR3 bases: TGTGCCATCAGTGATAGCAATCAGCCCCAGCATTTT.

At least ten counts were recorded for this clonotype. Within a library made for alpha chains, this beta chain is off target, and its count is uninformative. This chain joins TRBV7-2 and TRBJ2-5; weak D call: TRBD2 (6 bases). The germline CDR1 and CDR2 sequences are SGHTA and FQGNSA. Trimming took off 2 bases at V and 7 bases at J, with 17 bases between the two ends. The CDR3 spans 15 residues. The CDR3 nucleotides are TGTGCCAGCAGCTTATTGGGGGGTCTGAGTGTGACCCAGTACTTC. This codes for CASSLLGGLSVTQYF.

Many counts were recorded for this clonotype. This beta chain slipped into a library made for alpha chains as a stray read, so its size is not meaningful. CDR3: CSVGGDGLQPQHF. In DNA, the CDR3 is TGCAGCGTTGGAGGAGATGGGCTTCAGCCCCAGCATTTT. The V and J genes are TRBV29-1 and TRBJ1-5; no reliable D call. This CDR3 is built from 13 residues. The V gene lost 4 bases and the J gene lost 6 bases, with 13 bases spanning the gap. Germline loops: CDR1 SQVTM, CDR2 ANQGSEA.

A few counts support this clonotype. This beta chain slipped into a library made for alpha chains as a stray read, so its size is not meaningful. The rearrangement uses TRBV3-1 and TRBJ2-3; D is possibly TRBD2 (7 bases). This CDR3 spans 16 amino acids. Germline V gives CDR1 LGHDT, CDR2 YNNKEL (reference sequence). Trimming took 1 base from V and 6 from J, leaving 17 bases between them. CDR3 bases: TGTGCCAGCAGCCAAGCGCGGGGGCCGCTAGAGGATACGCAGTATTTT. Encoded protein: CASSQARGPLEDTQYF.

This clonotype was counted ten times or more. This beta chain appears as a stray read in a library generated for alpha chains; its size is not informative. This chain connects TRBV20-1 to TRBJ2-4; TRBD1 matches at 8 bases. The CDR3 has 16 residues. CDR1 DFQATT and CDR2 SNEGSKA come from the germline V gene (reference sequence). The V segment lost 5 bases and the J segment 4 bases; nucleotides outside the gene matches: 13. This CDR3 reads CSASRTRQGLKNIQYF. In DNA form, the CDR3 reads TGCAGTGCTTCACGGACTCGACAGGGGTTAAAAAACATTCAGTACTTC.

In this sample, this clonotype turned up many times. A library prepared for alpha chains yielded this beta chain as an off-target read; its size is of little meaning. As DNA, the CDR3 is TGTGCCAGCAGGGCAGGGGGGGCAGATACGCAGTATTTT. As protein: CASRAGGADTQYF. The chain joins TRBV7-2 to TRBJ2-3; D possibly uses TRBD1 or TRBD2 (7 bases each). The germline CDR1 and CDR2 sequences are SGHTA and FQGNSA. V gave up 6 bases and J gave up 4 bases, with 11 bases separating them. The CDR3 consists of 13 residues.

In its sample, this clonotype was seen many times. Being off target in a library aimed at alpha chains, this beta chain has a size of little meaning. The J gene is TRBJ2-7, the V gene TRBV20-1; 9 bases align to TRBD2. J was trimmed by 3 bases and V by 0 bases; bases with no gene match: 9. The CDR3 totals 16 residues. The germline CDR1 and CDR2 sequences are DFQATT and SNEGSKA (reference sequence). CDR3 DNA sequence: TGCAGTGCTAGAGATCCAAGCGGGGGGACTGACTACGAGCAGTACTTC. It codes for CSARDPSGGTDYEQYF.

The table lists this clonotype with a few counts. A single base separates this from a much larger clone, so it may be a read error. The library was designed around alpha chains, so this beta chain is a stray read whose abundance carries little weight. The chain combines TRBV7-9 with TRBJ2-3; no clear D gene. Germline V gene lookup returns CDR1 SEHNR and CDR2 FQNEAQ (reference sequence). This CDR3 is 12 amino acids long. Trimming removed 3 bases at V and 2 bases at J, with 3 bases between. The CDR3 spells CASSLYTDTQYF. CDR3 DNA: TGTGCCAGCAGCTTGTACACAGATACGCAGTATTTT.

This clonotype was seen many times. This beta chain came through as a stray read in a library set up for alpha chains, and its size says little. Here the CDR3 DNA reads TGTGCCAGCAGTTCGGGACAGGGTGAGAAGAAACTGTTTTTT. Translated: CASSSGQGEKKLFF. V is TRBV28 and J is TRBJ1-4; 9 bases line up with TRBD1. V lost 4 bases to trimming and J lost 11 bases; unmatched junction nucleotides: 8. CDR1 and CDR2 from the germline V gene are MDHEN and SYDVKM. The CDR3 consists of 14 residues.

A few counts support this clonotype. A library prepared for alpha chains yielded this beta chain as an off-target read; its size is of little meaning. This sequence joins TRBV30 and TRBJ1-1; 9 bases map to TRBD1. From germline, CDR1 is GTSNPN and CDR2 SVGIG (reference sequence). After removal of 2 bases from V and 9 bases from J, the junction contained 4 bases not matched to a gene. CDR3 length: 12 residues. Here the CDR3 reads CAWSKTGGQAFF. CDR3 nucleotides: TGTGCCTGGAGTAAAACAGGGGGCCAAGCTTTCTTT.

This clonotype was found many times. Found in a library prepared for alpha chains, this beta chain is an off-target read, and its abundance has little meaning. V gene TRBV19 combines with J gene TRBJ1-5, with D maybe TRBD1 (6 bases). The length of the CDR3 is 14 residues. V was shortened by 7 bases and J by 1 base, with 11 bases between the two germline ends. CDR1 is LNHDA, CDR2 SQIVND, per germline (reference sequence). This CDR3 reads CASTPDRSNQPQHF. DNA of the CDR3: TGTGCCAGTACCCCGGACAGAAGCAATCAGCCCCAGCATTTT.

Regarding this clonotype: The library was built for alpha chains, so this beta chain is an off-target read and its size means little. This chain uses TRBV7-9 with TRBJ1-2; the D is unclear. Trimming removed 1 base at V and 13 bases at J, with 16 bases between. The germline CDR1 and CDR2 sequences are SEHNR and FQNEAQ (reference sequence). This CDR3 has 13 residues. The CDR3 sequence: CASSLEGSGRRTF. CDR3 sequence (DNA): TGTGCCAGCAGCTTAGAAGGATCAGGTAGACGCACCTTC.

This clonotype was seen at least ten times. Since it is a stray read in a library aimed at alpha chains, this beta chain has a size that is not meaningful. The CDR3 here is CASSPNPGKGGRDEQYF. The CDR3 DNA sequence: TGTGCCAGCAGCCCTAATCCAGGAAAGGGGGGTCGGGACGAGCAGTACTTC. The rearrangement joins TRBV9 to TRBJ2-7; possibly TRBD1 or TRBD2 for D (6 bases each). The CDR3 runs 17 residues. CDR1 and CDR2 from the germline V gene are SGDLS and YYNGEE. V lost 4 bases and J lost 5, with 25 bases in between.